This T cell receptor (beta chain) was found in a study of OX40 agonist ivuxolimab in advanced cancers. Overall study context: At 82.7% male, the cohort had a mean age of about 60 years, ranging from roughly 20 to 79. Overall study results and limits: No determination was made of the antigen specificity of the expanded peripheral T cells.

Looked up from germline, CDR1 is SGHRS and CDR2 is YFSETQ. The junction had 2 bases not matched to a gene; V was cut back by 2 bases and J by 4 bases. This CDR3 region has 14 residues. A remark on this clone: Antigen: not known. The sample contains more than one DNA sequence encoding this CDR3.

Patients with a history of autoimmune disease or on systemic immunosuppression were excluded. Profiling relied on immunoSEQ multiplex PCR, and the TCRdb table lists in-frame clones only, not all of them. The repertoire holds about 47,000 clones, with around 84% as singletons. The sequence was obtained from an adult with an advanced solid tumor such as melanoma, head and neck, liver or kidney cancer. The V call is TRBV5-1, the J call TRBJ2-1; 8 bases are a match to TRBD2. Here the sequenced sample was CD4+ or CD8+ T cells sorted from blood, taken in a trial of the OX40 agonist ivuxolimab. This chain's CDR3 is CASSFSGAYNEQFF. Written as DNA, the CDR3 is TGCGCCAGCAGCTTTAGCGGGGCGTACAATGAGCAGTTCTTC.